This entry is about one T cell receptor (beta chain). The data originate from a study of blood T cell repertoires in COVID-19. Study summary: Nucleic acid was either cDNA or gDNA, and it came from T cells, B-cell-depleted T cells, or PBMCs.

Generated by immunoSEQ multiplex PCR, the TCRdb table keeps only in-frame clones and is missing some. The sample carries about 150,000 clones, around four fifths recorded once. Germline values: CDR1 LNHDA, CDR2 SQIVND (reference sequence). CDR3 length equals 16 residues. V gave up 4 bases and J gave up 2 bases; unmatched junction bases: 8. The material sequenced was peripheral blood. V and J are TRBV19 and TRBJ2-1; 7 bases are shared with TRBD2. This TCR derives from a woman aged 80 or over with COVID-19, enrolled during active disease. The CDR3 DNA sequence: TGTGCCAGTAGTAGCGGGGGAGCGGGACCCTACAATGAGCAGTTCTTC. Protein product: CASSSGGAGPYNEQFF.